The 25 T cell receptor beta chains below come from one sample, sequenced in a study of OX40 agonist ivuxolimab in advanced cancers. This table comes from immunoSEQ multiplex PCR, and its TCRdb copy is limited to in-frame clones, with some not included. The sample has 70,000 to 90,000 clones, approximately 89% seen once; the top ten hold roughly an eighth. The sample here was CD4+ or CD8+ T cells sorted from blood, taken in a trial of the OX40 agonist ivuxolimab. The source of these receptors is an adult with an advanced solid tumor such as melanoma, head and neck, liver or kidney cancer.

CDR3 amino acids: CAIKISGGTDTQYF. The DNA of the CDR3 is TGTGCCATCAAGATTAGCGGGGGCACAGATACGCAGTATTTT. The V gene is TRBV10-3, the J gene TRBJ2-3, with 8 positions matching TRBD2. V shed 7 bases, J shed 1 base, and the junction held 4 bases outside the gene matches. Per germline, CDR1 ENHRY and CDR2 SYGVKD. CDR3 length equals 14 residues.

The rearrangement joins TRBV5-4 to TRBJ2-7; a weak D match, TRBD1 (5 bases). The CDR3 length is 12 residues. Deletions cut 7 bases from V and 3 bases from J, with 11 bases between. Germline CDR1 SGHNT, CDR2 YYREEE (reference sequence). The DNA of the CDR3 is TGTGCCAGCGGTTTCAGGGACTACGAGCAGTACTTC. Translating gives CASGFRDYEQYF.

The gene calls are TRBV10-1 and TRBJ2-5; D is possibly TRBD1 (5 bases). Trimming removed 8 bases at V and 5 bases at J, with 12 bases between. The CDR3 contains 12 residues. Germline CDR1 WNHNN, CDR2 SYGVQD (reference sequence). CDR3 sequence (DNA): TGCGCCAGCTACCTAGGGGCGGAGACCCAGTACTTC. It encodes CASYLGAETQYF.

J is TRBJ1-2 and V is TRBV28, with D possibly matching TRBD1 (6 bases). Trimming shortened V by 5 bases and J by 8 bases, and 24 bases separated the two germline ends. In germline, CDR1 is MDHEN, CDR2 SYDVKM. This CDR3 contains 16 residues. The CDR3 reads CASSTPLRQVVGGYTF. DNA of the CDR3: TGTGCCAGCAGTACACCCCTTCGACAGGTGGTGGGCGGCTACACCTTC.

V usage is TRBV19 and J usage is TRBJ1-1; D not certain. Trimming took 6 bases from V and 0 from J, leaving 8 bases between them. Germline values: CDR1 LNHDA, CDR2 SQIVND (reference sequence). The CDR3 runs to 13 residues. The CDR3: CASRSLLNTEAFF. The DNA for the CDR3 is TGTGCCAGTAGGAGCCTATTGAACACTGAAGCTTTCTTT. Based on the CDR3 plus reference TRBV19 and TRBJ1-1, the full variable domain is DGGITQSPKYLFRKEGQNVTLSCEQNLNHDAMYWYRQDPGQGLRLIYYSQIVNDFQKGDIAEGYSVSREKKESFPLTVTSAQKNPTAFYLCASRSLLNTEAFFGQGTRLTVV.

The V and J genes are TRBV7-9 and TRBJ2-3; D may be TRBD1 (6 bases). This CDR3 has 14 amino acids. Trimming left V 6 bases short and J 5 bases short, with 15 bases between. Germline V gene data show CDR1 as SEHNR and CDR2 as FQNEAQ (reference sequence). CDR3: CASRPGQLVDTQYF. CDR3 bases: TGTGCCAGCAGACCAGGACAGCTGGTAGATACGCAGTATTTT.

The chain employs TRBV2 and TRBJ1-6; D gene unclear. Germline V CDR1 and CDR2: SNHLY, FYNNEI. The germline V and J ends were trimmed by 5 bases and 7 bases, with 9 bases remaining between them. The length of the CDR3 is 13 residues. In DNA form, the CDR3 reads TGTGCCAGCAGTCCGGAACGAAATTCACCCCTCCACTTT. Translation gives CASSPERNSPLHF.

The chain employs TRBV5-4 and TRBJ1-1; 10 bases line up with TRBD1. V lost 1 base and J lost 1; bases outside the gene matches: 4. This CDR3 is built from 16 residues. Germline CDR1 reads SGHNT; CDR2 reads YYREEE (reference sequence). The CDR3 DNA reads as TGTGCCAGCAGCTTGCGGACAGGGGGTTGGAACACTGAAGCTTTCTTT. Protein sequence: CASSLRTGGWNTEAFF. The full variable domain, with the rest looked up from reference TRBV5-4 and TRBJ1-1, is ETGVTQSPTHLIKTRGQQVTLRCSSQSGHNTVSWYQQALGQGPQFIFQYYREEENGRGNFPPRFSGLQFPNYSSELNVNALELDDSALYLCASSLRTGGWNTEAFFGQGTRLTVV.

V is TRBV23-1 and J is TRBJ2-3, with D uncertain. TRBV23-1 is treated as an ORF (open reading frame) with a function not yet certain. V was cut by 7 bases and J by 4 bases, with 9 bases left in between. CDR3 length: 12 amino acids. CDR3 residues: CASNLWSDTQYF. CDR3 DNA sequence: TGCGCCAGCAACCTTTGGTCAGATACGCAGTATTTT.

V and J are TRBV5-1 and TRBJ2-3, with 8 bases fitting TRBD1. The V gene's germline CDR1 is SGHRS and CDR2 YFSETQ. The CDR3 covers 16 residues. V trimming: 6 bases; J trimming: 2 bases; junction bases outside the gene matches: 11. CDR3 in amino acids: CASTRQGWDNTDTQYF. Here the CDR3 DNA reads TGCGCCAGCACCCGACAGGGGTGGGATAACACAGATACGCAGTATTTT.

The genes are TRBV5-6 and TRBJ1-5, with D perhaps TRBD1 (5 bases). V was shortened by 2 bases and J by 7 bases, with 13 bases between the two germline ends. This CDR3 is 14 amino acids long. Germline V gene data show CDR1 as SGHDT and CDR2 as YYEEEE. CDR3 nucleotide sequence: TGTGCCAGCAGCTTCAGAGGGGTTGGGCAGCCCCAGCATTTT. It translates to CASSFRGVGQPQHF.

V gene TRBV4-2 combines with J gene TRBJ2-3, with TRBD2 matching over 12 bases. V trimming: 0 bases; J trimming: 7 bases; junction bases outside the gene matches: 8. Germline V lookup: CDR1 LGHNA, CDR2 YNFKEQ. This CDR3 comprises 17 residues. The CDR3 loop is CASSQDVLAGGPNTQYF. CDR3 DNA sequence: TGTGCCAGCAGCCAAGATGTGCTAGCGGGGGGGCCAAATACGCAGTATTTT.

The rearrangement links TRBV9 to TRBJ1-3; D possibly corresponds to TRBD1 (5 bases). Germline CDR1 SGDLS, CDR2 YYNGEE. The CDR3 extends over 15 amino acids. V was shortened by 0 bases and J by 0 bases, with 7 bases between the two germline ends. This CDR3 reads CASSVVGGSGNTIYF. The CDR3 coding sequence is TGTGCCAGCAGCGTAGTGGGGGGCTCTGGAAACACCATATATTTT.

This clone showed up just once. The gene calls are TRBV6-1 and TRBJ1-3; maybe TRBD1 (6 bases). This CDR3 comprises 16 residues. The V and J ends lost 2 bases and 2 bases respectively, with 13 bases between them. In germline, CDR1 is MNHNS, CDR2 SASEGT. Written as DNA, the CDR3 is TGTGCCAGCAGTGAAACTGCGACAGGTGCTGGAAACACCATATATTTT. Protein sequence: CASSETATGAGNTIYF.

The rearrangement uses TRBV19 and TRBJ1-2; TRBD1 matches 9 bases. V trimming: 6 bases; J trimming: 3 bases; junction bases outside the gene matches: 11. CDR3 size: 16 residues. The V gene's germline CDR1 is LNHDA and CDR2 SQIVND (reference sequence). CDR3 in amino acids: CASRSIQGAKDYGYTF. The CDR3 DNA sequence: TGTGCCAGTAGATCAATACAGGGGGCAAAAGACTATGGCTACACCTTC.

For the CDR3, the DNA is TGTGCCAGCAGCGTAGGGGACAGGGGGCAAGGCGAGCAGTACTTC. This codes for CASSVGDRGQGEQYF. This rearrangement joins TRBV9 to TRBJ2-7; 12 positions match TRBD1. The CDR3 extends over 15 amino acids. CDR1 is SGDLS and CDR2 is YYNGEE in the germline V gene. V trimming: 0 bases; J trimming: 6 bases; junction bases outside the gene matches: 4.

The genes are TRBV7-9 and TRBJ1-2; TRBD1 matches at 7 bases. The CDR3 length is 13 residues. The junction had 4 bases not matched to a gene; V was cut back by 1 base and J by 8 bases. Germline V CDR1 and CDR2: SEHNR, FQNEAQ (reference sequence). The CDR3 region is CASSLVGGGGYTF. The CDR3 DNA follows: TGTGCCAGCAGCTTAGTAGGAGGGGGCGGCTACACCTTC. The full variable domain, completed using reference TRBV7-9 and TRBJ1-2, is DTGVSQNPRHKITKRGQNVTFRCDPISEHNRLYWYRQTLGQGPEFLTYFQNEAQLEKSRLLSDRFSAERPKGSFSTLEIQRTEQGDSAMYLCASSLVGGGGYTFGSGTRLTVV.

V and J are TRBV7-8 and TRBJ2-3; weak D call: TRBD2 (5 bases). V was pared by 5 bases and J by 2 bases, with 17 bases between. Germline V gives CDR1 SGHVS, CDR2 FQNEAQ. The CDR3 extends over 16 amino acids. The CDR3 DNA reads as TGTGCCAGCAGCGTAGGAGCGGTACCATCCACAGATACGCAGTATTTT. Translating it yields CASSVGAVPSTDTQYF.

This clone was counted only a few times. This rearrangement joins TRBV4-1 to TRBJ2-1; 11 bases are a match to TRBD2. The CDR3 runs to 17 residues. The V segment lost 2 bases and the J segment 4 bases; nucleotides outside the gene matches: 7. Germline CDR1 is MGHRA and CDR2 is YSYEKL. The CDR3 is CASSQQIAGGPYNEQFF. As DNA, the CDR3 is TGCGCCAGCAGCCAACAGATAGCGGGGGGGCCGTACAATGAGCAGTTCTTC.

V gene TRBV15 combines with J gene TRBJ2-4; D tentatively reads TRBD1 or TRBD2 (5 bases each). Per germline, CDR1 LNHNV and CDR2 YYDKDF (reference sequence). This CDR3 spans 15 amino acids. The V end was cut by 0 bases, the J end by 5 bases, with 11 bases between. The CDR3 here is CATSRDRDGQNIQYF. For the CDR3, the DNA is TGTGCCACCAGCAGAGACCGGGACGGACAAAACATTCAGTACTTC.

The sample holds a few counts of this clone. CDR3 DNA sequence: TGTGCCAGCAGTCGCCCGCCGGGACAGGAGACCAATGAGCAGTTCTTC. It translates to CASSRPPGQETNEQFF. The chain has TRBV7-6 and TRBJ2-1; 8 nucleotides line up with TRBD1. Germline lookup yields CDR1 SGHVS and CDR2 FNYEAQ. With V trimmed by 6 bases and J by 6 bases, 13 bases remained unmatched. The CDR3 has 16 amino acids.

The chain uses TRBV6-5 and TRBJ2-1; D call uncertain. This CDR3 contains 14 residues. The V gene's germline CDR1 is MNHEY and CDR2 SVGAGI. V was cut by 2 bases and J by 8 bases, with 13 bases left in between. The DNA for the CDR3 is TGTGCCAGCAGTTACATGCCAGCAGGATATGAGCAGTTCTTC. Residues: CASSYMPAGYEQFF.

The chain couples TRBV6-5 to TRBJ1-5; D may be TRBD1 (5 bases). The length of the CDR3 is 14 residues. Germline assignment: CDR1 MNHEY and CDR2 SVGAGI. Trimming stripped 7 bases from V and 7 bases from J, with 17 bases between. CDR3 sequence reads: CASKKTAGDQPQHF. CDR3 sequence (DNA): TGTGCCAGCAAAAAGACAGCGGGGGACCAGCCCCAGCATTTT.

The rearrangement links TRBV5-8 to TRBJ2-1, with 14 positions matching TRBD2. The junction had 6 bases not matched to a gene; V was cut back by 2 bases and J by 8 bases. CDR1 SGHTS and CDR2 YDEGEE come from the germline V gene. CDR3 size: 16 residues. The CDR3 DNA reads as TGTGCCAGCAGCTTACCGACTAGCGGGAGGGTTGATGAGCAGTTCTTC. Translated: CASSLPTSGRVDEQFF.

The chain has TRBV5-6 and TRBJ2-4; D gene uncertain. The CDR3 has 12 residues. The ends were cut back, 2 bases at V and 10 bases at J, with 10 bases in the middle. The germline V gene has CDR1 SGHDT and CDR2 YYEEEE. The CDR3 sequence is CASSLGSSIQYF. Written as DNA, the CDR3 is TGTGCCAGCAGCTTAGGTAGCAGTATTCAGTACTTC.